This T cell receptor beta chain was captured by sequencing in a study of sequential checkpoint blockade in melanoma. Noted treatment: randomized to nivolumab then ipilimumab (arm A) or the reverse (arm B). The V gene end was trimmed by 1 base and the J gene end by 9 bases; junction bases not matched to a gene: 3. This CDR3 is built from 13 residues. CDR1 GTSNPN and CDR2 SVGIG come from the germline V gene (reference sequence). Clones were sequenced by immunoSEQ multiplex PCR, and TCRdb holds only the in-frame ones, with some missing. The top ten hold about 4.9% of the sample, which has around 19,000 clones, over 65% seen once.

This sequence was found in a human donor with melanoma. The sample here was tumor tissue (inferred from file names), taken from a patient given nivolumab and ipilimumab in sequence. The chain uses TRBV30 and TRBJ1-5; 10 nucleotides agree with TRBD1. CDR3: CAWSGQGARPQHF. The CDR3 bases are TGTGCCTGGAGTGGACAGGGGGCAAGGCCCCAGCATTTT.